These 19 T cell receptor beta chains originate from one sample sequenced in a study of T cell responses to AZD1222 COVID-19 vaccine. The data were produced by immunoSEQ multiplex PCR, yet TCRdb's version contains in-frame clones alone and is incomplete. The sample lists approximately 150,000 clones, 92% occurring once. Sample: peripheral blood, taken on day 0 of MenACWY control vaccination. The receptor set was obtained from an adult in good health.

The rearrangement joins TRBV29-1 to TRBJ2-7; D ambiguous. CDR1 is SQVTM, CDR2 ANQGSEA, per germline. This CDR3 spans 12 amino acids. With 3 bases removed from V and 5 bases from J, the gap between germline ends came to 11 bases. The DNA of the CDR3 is TGCAGCGTTGATGGGCAGGTGAACGAGCAGTACTTC. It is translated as CSVDGQVNEQYF.

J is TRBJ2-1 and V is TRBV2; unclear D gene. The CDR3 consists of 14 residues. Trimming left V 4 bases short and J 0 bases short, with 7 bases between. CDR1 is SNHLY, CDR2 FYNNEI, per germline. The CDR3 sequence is CASSVLTSYNEQFF. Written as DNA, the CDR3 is TGTGCCAGCAGTGTCTTGACCTCCTACAATGAGCAGTTCTTC. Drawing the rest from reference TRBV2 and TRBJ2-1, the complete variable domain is EPEVTQTPSHQVTQMGQEVILRCVPISNHLYFYWYRQILGQKVEFLVSFYNNEISEKSEIFDDQFSVERPDGSNFTLKIRSTKLEDSAMYFCASSVLTSYNEQFFGPGTRLTVL.

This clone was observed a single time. CDR3 bases: TGTGCCATCAGTGATATGGACGGCGACAATGAGCAGTTCTTC. Translation gives CAISDMDGDNEQFF. The chain joins TRBV10-3 to TRBJ2-1; D is unclear. Deletions cut 3 bases from V and 5 bases from J, with 11 bases between. The CDR3 totals 14 residues. Per the germline V gene, CDR1 is ENHRY and CDR2 is SYGVKD.

DNA for the CDR3: TGTGCCAGCAGCGTAGAGGGGATTGGCTATGGCTACACCTTC. As protein: CASSVEGIGYGYTF. The gene calls are TRBV9 and TRBJ1-2, with D maybe TRBD1 (5 bases). The CDR3 has 14 residues. V lost 0 bases and J 4 bases, leaving 10 bases between the germline ends. The germline gives CDR1 SGDLS, CDR2 YYNGEE.

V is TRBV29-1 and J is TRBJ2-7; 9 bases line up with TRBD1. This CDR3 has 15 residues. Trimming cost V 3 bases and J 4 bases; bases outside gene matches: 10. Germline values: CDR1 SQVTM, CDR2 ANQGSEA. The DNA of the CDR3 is TGCAGCGTTGATGATTCCGGGACAGGGAAGTACGAGCAGTACTTC. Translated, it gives CSVDDSGTGKYEQYF.

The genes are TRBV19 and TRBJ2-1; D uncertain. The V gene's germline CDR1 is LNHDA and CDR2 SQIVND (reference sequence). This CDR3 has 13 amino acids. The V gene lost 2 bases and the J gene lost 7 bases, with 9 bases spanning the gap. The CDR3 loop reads CASSITLVNEQFF. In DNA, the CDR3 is TGTGCCAGTAGTATAACGCTAGTAAATGAGCAGTTCTTC. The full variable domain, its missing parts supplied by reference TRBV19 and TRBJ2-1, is DGGITQSPKYLFRKEGQNVTLSCEQNLNHDAMYWYRQDPGQGLRLIYYSQIVNDFQKGDIAEGYSVSREKKESFPLTVTSAQKNPTAFYLCASSITLVNEQFFGPGTRLTVL.

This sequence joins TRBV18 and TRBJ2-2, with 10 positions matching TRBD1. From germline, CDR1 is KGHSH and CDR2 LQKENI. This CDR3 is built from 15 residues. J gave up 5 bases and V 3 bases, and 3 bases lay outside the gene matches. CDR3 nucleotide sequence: TGTGCCAGCTCACCGGACAGGGGGGTAACCGGGGAGCTGTTTTTT. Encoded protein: CASSPDRGVTGELFF.

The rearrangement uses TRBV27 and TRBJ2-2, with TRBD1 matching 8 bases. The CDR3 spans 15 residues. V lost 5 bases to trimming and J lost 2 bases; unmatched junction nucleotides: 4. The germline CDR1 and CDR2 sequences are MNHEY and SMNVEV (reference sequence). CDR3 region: CASSKQGGNTGELFF. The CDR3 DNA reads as TGTGCCAGCAGTAAACAGGGGGGTAACACCGGGGAGCTGTTTTTT.

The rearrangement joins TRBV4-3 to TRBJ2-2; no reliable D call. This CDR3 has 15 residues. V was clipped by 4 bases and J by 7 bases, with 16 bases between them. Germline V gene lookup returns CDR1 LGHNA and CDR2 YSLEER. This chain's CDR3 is CASSPEGRMGGELFF. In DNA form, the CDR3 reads TGCGCCAGCAGCCCCGAAGGACGGATGGGCGGGGAGCTGTTTTTT.

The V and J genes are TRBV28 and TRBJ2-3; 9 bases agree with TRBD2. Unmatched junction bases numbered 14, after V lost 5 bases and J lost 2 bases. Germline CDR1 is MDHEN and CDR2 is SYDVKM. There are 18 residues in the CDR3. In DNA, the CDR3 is TGTGCCAGCAGTCCCTTGTCGACTAGCGGAGAATACACAGATACGCAGTATTTT. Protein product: CASSPLSTSGEYTDTQYF.

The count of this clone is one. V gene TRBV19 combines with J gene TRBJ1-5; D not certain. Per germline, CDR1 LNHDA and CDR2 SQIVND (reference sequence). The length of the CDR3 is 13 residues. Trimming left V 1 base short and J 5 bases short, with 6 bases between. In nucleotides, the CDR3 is TGTGCCAGTAGTATAGGTTTTGATCAGCCCCAGCATTTT. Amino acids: CASSIGFDQPQHF.

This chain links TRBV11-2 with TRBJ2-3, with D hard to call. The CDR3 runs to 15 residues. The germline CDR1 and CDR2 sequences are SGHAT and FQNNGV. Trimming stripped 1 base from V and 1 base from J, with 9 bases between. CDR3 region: CASSLVGLGTDTQYF. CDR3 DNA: TGTGCCAGCAGCTTAGTTGGTTTAGGCACAGATACGCAGTATTTT. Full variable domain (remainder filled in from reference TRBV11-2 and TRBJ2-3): EAGVAQSPRYKIIEKRQSVAFWCNPISGHATLYWYQQILGQGPKLLIQFQNNGVVDDSQLPKDRFSAERLKGVDSTLKIQPAKLEDSAVYLCASSLVGLGTDTQYFGPGTRLTVL.

The CDR3 loop reads CASSLAMGAEAFF. DNA for the CDR3: TGTGCCAGCAGCTTAGCAATGGGGGCTGAAGCTTTCTTT. V and J are TRBV7-2 and TRBJ1-1; a possible D gene is TRBD1 (5 bases). CDR1 is SGHTA, CDR2 FQGNSA, per germline. The CDR3 has 13 amino acids. Trimming took 0 bases from V and 6 from J, leaving 8 bases between them.

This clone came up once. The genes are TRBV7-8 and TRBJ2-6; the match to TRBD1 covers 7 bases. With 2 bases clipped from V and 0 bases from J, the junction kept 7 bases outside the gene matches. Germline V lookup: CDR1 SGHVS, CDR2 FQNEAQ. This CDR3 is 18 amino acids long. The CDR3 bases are TGTGCCAGCAGCTTATTGGGGACAGCTCGCTCTGGGGCCAACGTCCTGACTTTC. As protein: CASSLLGTARSGANVLTF.

The CDR3 is CASMPHGQGMDGYTF. The CDR3 bases are TGTGCTAGCATGCCCCATGGACAGGGCATGGATGGCTACACCTTC. This rearrangement joins TRBV12-5 to TRBJ1-2; TRBD1 agrees at 8 bases. CDR1 LGHNT and CDR2 FRNRAP come from the germline V gene. This CDR3 has 15 residues. V lost 9 bases to trimming and J lost 6 bases; unmatched junction nucleotides: 15.

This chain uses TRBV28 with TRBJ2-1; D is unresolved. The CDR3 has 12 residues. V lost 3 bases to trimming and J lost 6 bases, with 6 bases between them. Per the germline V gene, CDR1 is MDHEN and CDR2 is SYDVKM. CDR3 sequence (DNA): TGTGCCAGCAGTTTGTACACCAATGAGCAGTTCTTC. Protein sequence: CASSLYTNEQFF.

CDR3 nucleotide sequence: TGTGCCAGCAGCACAAGGGACGTGAGCTCCTACGAGCAGTACTTC. Its translation is CASSTRDVSSYEQYF. The rearrangement joins TRBV13 to TRBJ2-7; D may correspond to TRBD1 or TRBD2 (5 bases each). The CDR3 loop spans 15 amino acids. V was cut by 5 bases and J by 0 bases, with 14 bases left in between. CDR1 is PRHDT, CDR2 FYEKMQ, per germline (reference sequence).

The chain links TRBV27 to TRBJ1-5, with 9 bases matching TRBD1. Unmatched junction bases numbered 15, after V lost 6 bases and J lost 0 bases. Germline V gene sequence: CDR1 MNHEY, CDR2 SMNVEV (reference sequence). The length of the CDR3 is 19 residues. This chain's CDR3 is CASRRGGTGQGHSNQPQHF. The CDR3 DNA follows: TGTGCCAGCAGGAGGGGTGGTACGGGACAGGGACATAGCAATCAGCCCCAGCATTTT.

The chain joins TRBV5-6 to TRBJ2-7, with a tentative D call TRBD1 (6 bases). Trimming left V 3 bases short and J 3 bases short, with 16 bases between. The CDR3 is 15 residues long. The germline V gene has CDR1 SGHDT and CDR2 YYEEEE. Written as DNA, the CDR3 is TGTGCCAGCAGCTCCTGGACAGTTCTCAGCTACGAGCAGTACTTC. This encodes CASSSWTVLSYEQYF.